A single sample gave rise to the 22 T cell receptor beta chains below, sequenced in a study of blood T cells in healthy people across ages. Then a second PCR, running roughly 7 to 11 cycles, was carried out with a sample-barcoded 5' primer and a J-beta primer mix. TCRdb ran MiXCR on the 5' RACE reads and lists one entry per CDR3 protein. The data contain fewer than 800,000 distinct CDR3 sequences, 25% of them seen just once; the ten biggest clones take up under 10%. The same data also contributed to another study, on T cells of mothers and their children.

The sequenced sample consisted of blood. The receptors stem from a boy between 10 and 17 years old in good health.

This clonotype has just a few counts. The chain employs TRBV12-5 and TRBJ2-7; D is undetermined. Germline-derived CDR1 and CDR2 are LGHNT and FRNRAP. V was clipped by 7 bases and J by 2 bases, with 12 bases between them. The CDR3 sequence is 13 residues long. The CDR3 nucleotides read TGTGCTAGTGCCGCCGACGGAACCTACGAGCAGTACTTC. This translates into CASAADGTYEQYF.

V usage is TRBV12-5 and J usage is TRBJ2-7, with 10 bases matching TRBD2. Gene TRBJ2-1 matches the end of the DNA better, so the J call may be wrong. CDR3 size: 15 residues. From germline, CDR1 is LGHNT and CDR2 FRNRAP. CDR3 sequence (DNA): TGTGCTAGTGGTTTTGGGGGACTAGCGACCACATCGCAGTTCTTC. Its protein product is CASGFGGLATTSQFF.

The sample holds a few counts of this clonotype. Relative to the germline gene, one junction end is altered; a read error may explain this. V is TRBV4-3 and J is TRBJ2-5, with TRBD2 identical over 8 bases. The J call may be mistaken, given a closer DNA end match to TRBJ2-1. Germline CDR1 and CDR2: LGHNA and YSLEER. The CDR3 is 13 residues long. DNA for the CDR3: TGCGCCAGCGGCCATGGGCCTAGCGGGGAGCAGTTCTTC. As protein: CASGHGPSGEQFF.

This chain joins TRBV28 and TRBJ2-4; TRBD2 agrees at 14 bases. The CDR3 length is 19 residues. CDR1 MDHEN and CDR2 SYDVKM come from the germline V gene. Trimming took 7 bases from V and 0 from J; bases not matched to a gene: 11. CDR3 nucleotides: TGTGCCAGCACCCTGGGACTAGCGGGAGCCAAGGGAGCCAAAAACATTCAGTACTTC. Protein sequence: CASTLGLAGAKGAKNIQYF.

V and J are TRBV28 and TRBJ2-5, with 12 bases lining up with TRBD2. The DNA end favors TRBJ2-1, so the J call may be wrong. Germline CDR1 MDHEN, CDR2 SYDVKM. This CDR3 has 15 amino acids. In DNA form, the CDR3 reads TGTGCCAGCAGTTCCCGACTAGCGGGAGTCAATGAGCAGTTCTTC. This codes for CASSSRLAGVNEQFF.

There are a few counts of this clonotype. This chain links TRBV7-3 with TRBJ2-5; TRBD2 matches at 9 bases. The J call may be mistaken, given a closer DNA end match to TRBJ2-1. Germline loops: CDR1 SGHTA, CDR2 FQGTGA. The CDR3 is 16 amino acids. For the CDR3, the DNA is TGTGCCAGCAGCTTAACTAGCGGGAGAATTTACAATGAGCAGTTCTTC. Translation: CASSLTSGRIYNEQFF.

The V and J genes are TRBV10-3 and TRBJ2-3; tentatively, D is TRBD1 (6 bases). Germline CDR1 is ENHRY and CDR2 is SYGVKD. The CDR3 contains 11 residues. The ends were cut back, 10 bases at V and 5 bases at J, with 10 bases in the middle. Here the CDR3 DNA reads TGTGCCACTTCGGACAGAGATACGCAGTATTTT. This encodes CATSDRDTQYF.

The rearrangement joins TRBV21-1 to TRBJ2-1; TRBD2 is taken as the D call from the table, unchecked against the DNA. TRBV21-1 is shown as a pseudogene. This CDR3 has 17 residues. CDR3 sequence (DNA): TGTGCCAGCAGCAAAGTGGAGGCTGACCTCTCCTACAATGAGCAGTTCTTC. Its protein is CASSKVEADLSYNEQFF.

This chain joins TRBV18 and TRBJ1-1; D is perhaps TRBD1 (6 bases). Germline-derived CDR1 and CDR2 are KGHSH and LQKENI. V lost 3 bases to trimming and J lost 8 bases, with 7 bases between them. The CDR3 contains 11 residues. This chain's CDR3 is CASSPGQEAFF. The CDR3 DNA follows: TGTGCCAGCTCACCCGGACAGGAAGCTTTCTTT.

This clonotype was observed a few times. This chain links TRBV7-6 with TRBJ2-1; 9 bases align to TRBD2. Germline loops: CDR1 SGHVS, CDR2 FNYEAQ. V was pared by 1 base and J by 6 bases, with 10 bases of the junction left unmatched. The CDR3 loop spans 17 amino acids. CDR3 in DNA: TGTGCCAGCAGCTTAGTACGCGGGGGGGTCCTTGGCAATGAGCAGTTCTTC. Translated: CASSLVRGGVLGNEQFF. Combining the CDR3 with reference TRBV7-6 and TRBJ2-1 gives the whole variable domain GAGVSQSPRYKVTKRGQDVALRCDPISGHVSLYWYRQALGQGPEFLTYFNYEAQQDKSGLPNDRFSAERPEGSISTLTIQRTEQRDSAMYRCASSLVRGGVLGNEQFFGPGTRLTVL.

The genes are TRBV19 and TRBJ1-1; tentative D call: TRBD1 (5 bases). The germline gives CDR1 LNHDA, CDR2 SQIVND (reference sequence). Trimming stripped 11 bases from V and 5 bases from J, with 15 bases between. This CDR3 has 12 residues. The CDR3 sequence: CACSAGRTEAFF. DNA for the CDR3: TGTGCCTGTTCAGCAGGGCGGACTGAAGCTTTCTTT.

This clonotype was observed a few times. The rearrangement joins TRBV7-9 to TRBJ1-2; D possibly corresponds to TRBD1 (6 bases). Germline V gene lookup returns CDR1 SEHNR and CDR2 FQNEAQ (reference sequence). The CDR3 runs to 13 residues. Trimming removed 6 bases at V and 6 bases at J, with 14 bases between. This chain's CDR3 is CASSSAGANGYTF. The DNA of the CDR3 is TGTGCCAGCAGTTCGGCGGGGGCGAATGGCTACACCTTC. The complete variable domain, with remaining parts taken from reference TRBV7-9 and TRBJ1-2, reads DTGVSQNPRHKITKRGQNVTFRCDPISEHNRLYWYRQTLGQGPEFLTYFQNEAQLEKSRLLSDRFSAERPKGSFSTLEIQRTEQGDSAMYLCASSSAGANGYTFGSGTRLTVV.

This chain joins TRBV11-1 and TRBJ2-5, with D possibly matching TRBD2 (6 bases). The germline V and J ends were trimmed by 3 bases and 1 base, with 18 bases remaining between them. This CDR3 is 17 amino acids long. The germline V gene has CDR1 SGHAT and CDR2 FQDESV (reference sequence). The CDR3 nucleotides are TGTGCCAGCAGCTTGAGATCGGGAGTAGGCGGCCAAGAGACCCAGTACTTC. This translates into CASSLRSGVGGQETQYF.

This clonotype was recorded a few times. The genes are TRBV10-3 and TRBJ1-3, with a possible D match to TRBD1 (5 bases). The CDR3 spans 16 residues. Trimming shortened V by 10 bases and J by 0 bases, and 19 bases separated the two germline ends. CDR1 and CDR2 (germline): ENHRY, SYGVKD. CDR3 region: CATGGAGGNSGNTIYF. The CDR3 DNA follows: TGTGCCACCGGGGGAGCCGGGGGAAACTCTGGAAACACCATATATTTT.

This sequence joins TRBV2 and TRBJ2-2; 7 positions agree with TRBD1. After removal of 10 bases from V and 1 base from J, the junction contained 3 bases not matched to a gene. The CDR3 runs 13 residues. The germline V gene encodes CDR1 SNHLY and CDR2 FYNNEI. The DNA for the CDR3 is TGTGCCATGAGACAGGGGAACACCGGGGAGCTGTTTTTT. Its translation: CAMRQGNTGELFF.

This clonotype was recorded a few times. The chain uses TRBV29-1 and TRBJ2-5; tentative D call: TRBD1 (5 bases). The CDR3 is made up of 12 amino acids. Looked up from germline, CDR1 is SQVTM and CDR2 is ANQGSEA. Trimming removed 7 bases at V and 3 bases at J, with 12 bases between. The CDR3 coding sequence is TGCAGCGCACGACAGTGGGAAGAGACCCAGTACTTC. It translates to CSARQWEETQYF.

This clonotype turned up a few times. This chain connects TRBV4-2 to TRBJ1-6; D is undetermined. Germline assignment: CDR1 LGHNA and CDR2 YNFKEQ. This CDR3 is 14 amino acids long. Trimming took off 0 bases at V and 13 bases at J, with 13 bases between the two ends. The DNA of the CDR3 is TGTGCCAGCAGCCAAGATCGGGAGTTCTCGCCCCTCCACTTT. Translation gives CASSQDREFSPLHF.

The sample holds a few counts of this clonotype. The chain is built from TRBV7-2 and TRBJ2-5; 11 nucleotides agree with TRBD2. There are 17 residues in the CDR3. V shed 0 bases and J 5 bases; nucleotides not matched to a gene: 8. The germline V gene encodes CDR1 SGHTA and CDR2 FQGNSA. The DNA of the CDR3 is TGTGCCAGCAGCTTAGCGCGTAGCGGGGGGGCCCGGGAGACCCAGTACTTC. Translation gives CASSLARSGGARETQYF.

Only a few counts were recorded for this clonotype. The chain recombines TRBV7-9 with TRBJ2-5; 8 bases are a match to TRBD1. The last part of the DNA fits TRBJ2-7 better; the J call may be wrong. Germline CDR1 reads SEHNR; CDR2 reads FQNEAQ (reference sequence). This CDR3 spans 15 amino acids. The CDR3 nucleotides are TGTGCCAGCACCCCACCCTTGGACAGGGCCTACGAGCAGTACTTC. It specifies CASTPPLDRAYEQYF.

This clonotype was seen only a few times. V is TRBV3-1 and J is TRBJ2-7; D assignment may be TRBD1 or TRBD2 (5 bases each). The CDR3 runs to 12 residues. Germline V lookup: CDR1 LGHDT, CDR2 YNNKEL (reference sequence). The germline V and J ends were trimmed by 4 bases and 4 bases, with 8 bases remaining between them. The CDR3 DNA reads TGTGCCAGCAGCCCGGGACGTTACGAGCAGTACTTC. Translated, it gives CASSPGRYEQYF.

There are a few counts of this clonotype. The genes are TRBV29-1 and TRBJ2-5; D is ambiguous. The J call may be mistaken, given a closer DNA end match to TRBJ2-1. The CDR3 has 10 amino acids. CDR1 is SQVTM, CDR2 ANQGSEA, per germline. CDR3 amino acids: CSVEPPLQFF. The CDR3 DNA reads TGCAGCGTTGAACCCCCCTTGCAGTTCTTC.

This chain links TRBV9 with TRBJ1-2; D gene unclear. The CDR3 runs to 13 residues. Looked up from germline, CDR1 is SGDLS and CDR2 is YYNGEE. Trimming left V 0 bases short and J 4 bases short, with 7 bases between. This chain's CDR3 is CASSVESGYGYTF. Here the CDR3 DNA reads TGTGCCAGCAGCGTAGAGAGTGGCTATGGCTACACCTTC.